This T cell receptor (beta chain) was recorded in a study of OX40 agonist ivuxolimab in advanced cancers. About the study as a whole: Ivuxolimab was a fully human IgG2 agonistic monoclonal antibody targeting the costimulatory receptor OX40 (CD134). Intravenous ivuxolimab was administered to patients every 2 weeks at six dose levels: 0.01, 0.1, 0.3, 1.5, 3 and 10 mg/kg. Among the 50 to 55 dose-escalation patients, around 20 had hepatocellular carcinoma, about 15 melanoma, 9 renal cell carcinoma and 9 head and neck cancer. In the dose-escalation cohort, nearly 85% of patients were male, and the mean age was roughly 60 years with a range of roughly 23 to 79. Patients were allowed to have had prior anti-PD-1, anti-PD-L1 or anti-CTLA-4 therapy, and around 40% of the dose-escalation patients had previously received checkpoint inhibitors. Partial responses occurred in three dose-escalation patients: two with cutaneous melanoma and one with hepatocellular carcinoma. The purpose of peripheral TCRbeta sequencing was to test whether ivuxolimab changed TCR sequence diversity and led to clonal T-cell expansion. The monotherapy dose-escalation portion (N of about 50 patients) of the phase I ivuxolimab trial is reported in the paper.

Trimming takes 1 base off V and 2 bases off J; junction bases not matched to a gene: 6. The CDR1 and CDR2 encoded by the germline V gene are MGHRA and YSYEKL. There are 18 amino acids in the CDR3, from cysteine to phenylalanine inclusive. Kept here is only the CDR3 DNA, which spans 54 bases and is read in frame from base 1. On this clone: The specificity of this receptor is unknown. There are no base qualities to consult, and no much larger clone falls within one base.

The trial excluded patients who had a history of autoimmune disease or who were on systemic immunosuppression. Peripheral blood for TCR sequencing was drawn from every dose cohort at baseline, at cycle 4 day 1 and at cycle 7 day 1. The samples were taken from a phase I, first-in-human, multicenter, open-label dose-escalation trial of ivuxolimab. Adults with locally advanced or metastatic melanoma, renal cell, hepatocellular, or head and neck squamous cell carcinoma were enrolled in the trial. Before TCR sequencing, CD4+ T cells and CD8+ T cells were sorted from peripheral blood as separate populations. Genomic DNA was extracted from sorted cells for sequencing of the TCRbeta CDR3 region. The immunoSEQ Assay was used to sequence the TCRbeta CDR3 regions. TCRdb limited this immuneACCESS table to in-frame rearrangements with V and J called. A share of clones is missing; checked studies link under half to unresolved V genes, and the rest is unexplained. The sample has roughly 17,000 clones on record, around 78% of them singletons. Roughly 29% of the sample comes from the top ten.

Results the study describes overall, beyond this receptor: Low levels of normalized T-cell clonal expansion were also seen in some patients who did not respond. Clonal expansion of both CD4+ and CD8+ blood T cells was observed from baseline to week 6 at doses 0.1 to 3.0 mg/kg. After ivuxolimab, more expanded clones were found on average in CD8+ T cells than in CD4+ T cells. The antigen specificity of the clonally expanded peripheral T cells was not determined. In partial responders in the 0.1-3.0 mg/kg groups, normalized peripheral clonal expansion was found to be among the lowest, especially among CD8+ T cells.

Source: CD4+ or CD8+ T cells sorted from blood, taken in a trial of the OX40 agonist ivuxolimab. The clonotype comes from an adult with an advanced solid tumor such as melanoma, head and neck, liver or kidney cancer. The V and J segments used are TRBV4-1 and TRBJ2-7; 15 bases in the junction line up with TRBD2. The CDR3 loop reads CASSQGPGLAGGTYEQYF. Here is the DNA: TGCGCCAGCAGCCAAGGACCCGGACTAGCGGGAGGGACCTACGAGCAGTACTTC.